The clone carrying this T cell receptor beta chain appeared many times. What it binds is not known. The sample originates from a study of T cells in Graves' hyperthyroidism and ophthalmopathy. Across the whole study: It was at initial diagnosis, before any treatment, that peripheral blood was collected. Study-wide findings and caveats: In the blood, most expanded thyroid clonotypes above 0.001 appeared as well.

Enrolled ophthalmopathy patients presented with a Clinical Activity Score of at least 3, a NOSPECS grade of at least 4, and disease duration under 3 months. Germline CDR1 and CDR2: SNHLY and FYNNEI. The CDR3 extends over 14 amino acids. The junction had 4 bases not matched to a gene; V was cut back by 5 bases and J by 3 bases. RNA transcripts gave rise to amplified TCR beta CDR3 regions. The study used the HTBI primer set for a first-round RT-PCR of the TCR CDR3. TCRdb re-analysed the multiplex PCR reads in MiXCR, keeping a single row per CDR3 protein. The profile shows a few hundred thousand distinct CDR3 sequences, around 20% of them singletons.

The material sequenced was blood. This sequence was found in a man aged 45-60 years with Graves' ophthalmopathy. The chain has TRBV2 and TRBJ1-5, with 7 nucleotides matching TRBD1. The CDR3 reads CASSRDSSNQPQHF. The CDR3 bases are TGTGCCAGCAGTAGGGACAGCTCCAATCAGCCCCAGCATTTT.